This T cell receptor (beta chain) is from a study of blood T cell repertoires in COVID-19. Study-level information: Donors in the United States, Italy and Spain gave samples during acute or convalescent COVID-19.

Germline values: CDR1 LGHDT, CDR2 YNNKEL (reference sequence). Trimming left V 5 bases short and J 3 bases short, with 7 bases between. The CDR3 is 12 residues long. Measured with immunoSEQ multiplex PCR; TCRdb has only the in-frame clones, and not every one. The sample shows 180,000 or so clones, around 82% of them seen only once. The sequenced material came from peripheral blood. The chain has TRBV3-1 (or the pseudogene TRBV3-2) and TRBJ1-1; D gene uncertain. This sequence was found in a woman older than 75 with acute or convalescent COVID-19. Written as DNA, the CDR3 is TGTGCCAGCAGCACCCGGGACACTGAAGCTTTCTTT. This encodes CASSTRDTEAFF.